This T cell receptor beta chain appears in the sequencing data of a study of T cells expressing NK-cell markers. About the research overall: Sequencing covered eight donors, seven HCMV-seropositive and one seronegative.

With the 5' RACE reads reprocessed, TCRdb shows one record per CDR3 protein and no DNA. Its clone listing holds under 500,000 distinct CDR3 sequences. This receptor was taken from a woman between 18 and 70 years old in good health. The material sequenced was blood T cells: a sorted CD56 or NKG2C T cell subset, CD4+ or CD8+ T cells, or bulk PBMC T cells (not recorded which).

CDR3: CASSLEWTGELFF. The V and J genes are TRBV5-5 and TRBJ2-2. Germline CDR1 is SGHKS and CDR2 is YYEKEE (reference sequence). The CDR3 loop spans 13 amino acids.